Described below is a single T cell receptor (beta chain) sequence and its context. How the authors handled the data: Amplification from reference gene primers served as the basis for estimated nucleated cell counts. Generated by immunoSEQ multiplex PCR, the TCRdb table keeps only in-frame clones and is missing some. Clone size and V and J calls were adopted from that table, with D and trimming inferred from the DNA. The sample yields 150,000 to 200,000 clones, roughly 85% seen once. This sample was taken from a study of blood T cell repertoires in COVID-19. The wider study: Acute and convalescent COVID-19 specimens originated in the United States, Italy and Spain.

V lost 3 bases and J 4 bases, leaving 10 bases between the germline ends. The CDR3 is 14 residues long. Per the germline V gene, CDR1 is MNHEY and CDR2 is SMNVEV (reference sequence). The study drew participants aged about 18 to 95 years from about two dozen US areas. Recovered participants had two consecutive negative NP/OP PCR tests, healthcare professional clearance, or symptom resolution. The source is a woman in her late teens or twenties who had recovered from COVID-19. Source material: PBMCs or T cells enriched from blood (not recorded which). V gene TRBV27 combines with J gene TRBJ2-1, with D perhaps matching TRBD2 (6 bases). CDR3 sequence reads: CASSLGLRYNEQFF. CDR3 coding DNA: TGTGCCAGCAGTTTGGGACTGAGATACAATGAGCAGTTCTTC.